This TCR beta chain was sequenced for a study of CD8+ T cells in alopecia areata. Study observations and caveats: Although TCR sharing was seen in mice, sharing across patients was less clear, possibly for HLA-related reasons.

Of note for this clone: The antigen remains undetermined.

The sequencing template was cDNA reverse transcribed from extracted RNA. Measured with immunoSEQ multiplex PCR; TCRdb has only the in-frame clones, and not every one. The sample consists of roughly 97,000 clones, roughly 41% of them appearing once. Lesional scalp tissue (obtained by punch biopsy) and peripheral blood were collected from alopecia areata patients. This CDR3 has 15 amino acids. The germline V gene encodes CDR1 SGHVS and CDR2 FNYEAQ. V lost 3 bases and J lost 1; bases outside the gene matches: 1. Sequencing used CD4+ T cells sorted from blood. This receptor was identified in a human donor with alopecia areata. The chain combines TRBV7-6 with TRBJ2-5; 11 bases align to TRBD2. The CDR3 region is CASSLLAGGQETQYF. Written as DNA, the CDR3 is TGTGCCAGCAGCTTGCTAGCGGGGGGCCAAGAGACCCAGTACTTC.